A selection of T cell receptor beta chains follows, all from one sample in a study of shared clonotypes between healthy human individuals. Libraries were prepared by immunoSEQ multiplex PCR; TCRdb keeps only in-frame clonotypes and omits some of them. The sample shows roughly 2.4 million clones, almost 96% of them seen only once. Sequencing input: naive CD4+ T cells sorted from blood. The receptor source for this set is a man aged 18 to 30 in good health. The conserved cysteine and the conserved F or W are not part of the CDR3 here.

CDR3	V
ASSPLLLAGIYNEQF	TRBV5-1
ASSQGSGGETQY	TRBV4-2
ASSVQGAERNTEAF	TRBV5-1
ASSFTGTDTQY	TRBV19
ASSPNSGTGELF	TRBV5-1
ASGTGKLINSPLH	TRBV6-5
ASSFQSGDTQY	TRBV5-4
ASSFGGTLRGEQY	TRBV11-2
ASSTRGRGAGELF	TRBV19
ASSYGDRAANGYT	TRBV6-5
ASSYSPSGGTDTQY	TRBV6-5
ASTRQSSYNEQF	TRBV28
AIRSGGGSSYEQY	TRBV10-3
ASGQGLGNTIY	TRBV5-4
AWSPTRTSGRYQPQY	TRBV30
ASSPGLAGGEQF	TRBV18
ASSLTGVGLAGGWSYEQY	TRBV5-4
ASSYRLTSESSYEQY	TRBV13
ASSLALAGSGELF	TRBV7-2
ASRFRRVPGNTIY	TRBV5-8
AWSVSGTGDSPLH	TRBV30
ASSPPGLPRKQY	TRBV21-1
ASRALRAEAF	TRBV28
ASSPLAVYNEQF	TRBV5-1
ASGQLAGAPGVY	TRBV28
ATSGLAGDWQETQY	TRBV15
ASNGRGRGDEQY	TRBV2
ASSLPGQLEQY	TRBV7-9
ASSLSSGSAEAF	TRBV7-3
ASSLEGPRETQY	TRBV5-1
ASVGGGALSGNTIY	TRBV28
ASRPGLAGENTGELF	TRBV27